One and the same sample provided the 14 T cell receptor beta chains below, sequenced in a study of T cell repertoires in cytomegalovirus infection. TCRdb recomputed calls from the reads with MiXCR, one row per CDR3 protein. The table lists 630,000 or so distinct CDR3 sequences, 24% of them singletons. The sequencing sample was made of CD8+ T cells from PBMCs. All receptors come from a human donor in good health (CMV status not recorded). Some clones in this sample may be carry-over from other donors' samples.

V and J are TRBV6-2 or TRBV6-3 and TRBJ2-2; tentative D call: TRBD2 (5 bases). Germline V gene data show CDR1 as MNHEY and CDR2 as SVGEGT. This CDR3 spans 18 amino acids. Trimming shortened V by 6 bases and J by 1 base, and 21 bases separated the two germline ends. CDR3 amino acids: CASSHPVWRTENTGELFF. CDR3 sequence (DNA): TGTGCCAGCAGCCACCCCGTGTGGAGGACGGAGAACACCGGGGAGCTGTTTTTT.

The chain employs TRBV5-3 and TRBJ2-1; the D gene is possibly TRBD2 (7 bases). TRBV5-3 is labeled an ORF, and its function is uncertain. The CDR3 consists of 16 residues. Trimming removed 9 bases at V and 0 bases at J, with 19 bases between. CDR3 in amino acids: CANSLEGGASYNEQFF. The CDR3 DNA follows: TGTGCCAACAGCTTGGAGGGGGGGGCCTCCTACAATGAGCAGTTCTTC.

As to this clonotype: One junction end does not reproduce the germline sequence, and a read error may be involved. The chain joins TRBV7-9 to TRBJ2-2; perhaps TRBD2 as D (6 bases). The CDR3 contains 13 residues. The germline V gene encodes CDR1 SEHNR and CDR2 FQNEAQ (reference sequence). The CDR3 loop is CVSGRRDTGELFF. The CDR3 coding sequence is TGTGTCAGCGGGCGCAGGGACACCGGGGAGCTGTTTTTT.

This clonotype showed up just a few times. V usage is TRBV20-1 and J usage is TRBJ2-4; 8 nucleotides agree with TRBD1. CDR1 and CDR2 from the germline V gene are DFQATT and SNEGSKA (reference sequence). This CDR3 contains 16 residues. J lost 8 bases, V lost 3 bases, and 15 bases had no gene match. The DNA for the CDR3 is TGCAGTGCTAGCGGGGATGAGACAGGGGTCGTAGACATTCAGTACTTC. It specifies CSASGDETGVVDIQYF.

This clonotype was recorded many times. The chain joins TRBV28 to TRBJ2-2; 7 positions agree with TRBD1. CDR3 length equals 15 residues. Germline CDR1 MDHEN, CDR2 SYDVKM. V was clipped by 2 bases and J by 0 bases; unmatched bases: 0. The CDR3 DNA follows: TGTGCCAGCAGTTTAGACAGGGCGAACACCGGGGAGCTGTTTTTT. Its protein product is CASSLDRANTGELFF.

This clonotype was counted a few times. The genes are TRBV29-1 and TRBJ2-3; 12 bases align to TRBD1. Trimming at V came to 0 bases and at J to 4 bases, leaving 5 bases not matched to a gene. The CDR3 runs to 16 residues. Germline V gene sequence: CDR1 SQVTM, CDR2 ANQGSEA. CDR3 nucleotide sequence: TGCAGCGTTGAAGATCTGGGGACAGGGGGCGCAGATACGCAGTATTTT. This codes for CSVEDLGTGGADTQYF.

The gene calls are TRBV6-6 and TRBJ1-2, with TRBD1 matching over 7 bases. CDR3 length: 10 amino acids. Germline lookup yields CDR1 MNHNY and CDR2 SVGAGI (reference sequence). The V and J ends lost 6 bases and 8 bases, in that order; junction bases with no gene match: 0. The CDR3 is CASRDRGYTF. The CDR3 nucleotides are TGTGCCAGCAGGGACAGGGGCTACACCTTC.

This clonotype was observed a handful of times. This chain uses TRBV10-2 with TRBJ2-2; TRBD2 agrees at 9 bases. V trimming: 7 bases; J trimming: 5 bases; junction bases outside the gene matches: 8. Germline CDR1 is WSHSY and CDR2 is SAAADI. This CDR3 is 15 amino acids long. CDR3 DNA: TGCGCCAGCACCGGGCGGGGGGGCTGGACCGGGGAGCTGTTTTTT. This sequence encodes CASTGRGGWTGELFF.

This clonotype was counted at least ten times. The chain joins TRBV7-8 to TRBJ2-3, with D perhaps matching TRBD2 (6 bases). V was cut by 5 bases and J by 5 bases, with 11 bases left in between. From germline, CDR1 is SGHVS and CDR2 FQNEAQ. This CDR3 comprises 13 residues. The CDR3 loop is CASSPRRGDTQYF. The CDR3, as DNA: TGTGCCAGCAGCCCTCGGCGGGGAGATACGCAGTATTTT.

The chain couples TRBV12-5 to TRBJ2-5; D call uncertain. The V gene's germline CDR1 is LGHNT and CDR2 FRNRAP. The CDR3 loop spans 13 amino acids. V lost 7 bases and J lost 6, with 15 bases in between. Here the CDR3 DNA reads TGTGCTAGTGCCCTGGCAGTTGTTAAGACCCAGTACTTC. Its translation is CASALAVVKTQYF.

The V call is TRBV10-2, the J call TRBJ2-3; 9 positions match TRBD2. This CDR3 comprises 16 residues. Germline CDR1 is WSHSY and CDR2 is SAAADI. Unmatched junction bases numbered 2, after V lost 0 bases and J lost 1 base. CDR3 coding DNA: TGCGCCAGCAGTGAGTCGAAGCGGGGGGGCACAGATACGCAGTATTTT. Translation: CASSESKRGGTDTQYF.

This clonotype has at least ten counts. V gene TRBV7-9 combines with J gene TRBJ2-3, with unresolved D. Trimming left V 4 bases short and J 0 bases short, with 8 bases between. The germline V gene has CDR1 SEHNR and CDR2 FQNEAQ (reference sequence). The CDR3 is 14 amino acids. CDR3 region: CASSSFASTDTQYF. The CDR3 DNA reads as TGTGCCAGCAGCTCCTTCGCAAGCACAGATACGCAGTATTTT.

This clonotype was seen many times. This sequence joins TRBV28 and TRBJ1-1; 9 bases are a match to TRBD1. V gave up 7 bases and J gave up 3 bases; unmatched junction bases: 6. Germline V gene sequence: CDR1 MDHEN, CDR2 SYDVKM. The CDR3 totals 14 residues. CDR3 nucleotide sequence: TGTGCCAGCATCAACAGGGGGCTGGACACTGAAGCTTTCTTT. Translated: CASINRGLDTEAFF.

This clonotype was seen more than once but under ten times. This chain uses TRBV6-5 with TRBJ1-2; tentatively, D is TRBD1 (6 bases). The V end was cut by 7 bases, the J end by 8 bases, with 14 bases between. The CDR3 has 12 residues. Germline V gene sequence: CDR1 MNHEY, CDR2 SVGAGI. CDR3 region: CASTHGGPGYTF. The CDR3 DNA reads as TGTGCCAGCACCCACGGGGGGCCGGGCTACACCTTC.